These 8 T cell receptor beta chains share one sample of origin, sequenced in a study of blood T cell repertoires in COVID-19. Assay used: immunoSEQ multiplex PCR; TCRdb lists only in-frame clones, some missing. Here the sample spans over 120,000 clones, about 90% being singletons. Sequencing was carried out using PBMCs or T cells enriched from blood (not recorded which). All receptors derive from a man between 60 and 75 years old who had recovered from COVID-19.

The count of this clone is one. The rearrangement joins TRBV5-1 to TRBJ2-7; weak D call: TRBD2 (6 bases). The V gene's germline CDR1 is SGHRS and CDR2 YFSETQ. Trimming left V 5 bases short and J 0 bases short, with 15 bases between. The CDR3 is 15 residues long. CDR3 sequence reads: CASRIMEGHSYEQYF. Written as DNA, the CDR3 is TGCGCCAGCAGGATAATGGAGGGGCACTCCTACGAGCAGTACTTC.

The chain uses TRBV11-2 and TRBJ1-1, with 7 bases fitting TRBD1. There are 15 residues in the CDR3. CDR1 and CDR2 (germline): SGHAT, FQNNGV. With 5 bases clipped from V and 0 bases from J, the junction kept 6 bases outside the gene matches. The CDR3 coding sequence is TGTGCCAGCAGCCGGGGACAGACCATGAACACTGAAGCTTTCTTT. Translation gives CASSRGQTMNTEAFF.

The J gene is TRBJ2-2, the V gene TRBV5-6; 7 nucleotides align to TRBD2. In germline, CDR1 is SGHDT, CDR2 YYEEEE. J was trimmed by 4 bases and V by 5 bases; bases with no gene match: 2. The CDR3 has 13 residues. The CDR3 region is CASRWGGTGELFF. The DNA for the CDR3 is TGTGCCAGCAGATGGGGGGGCACCGGGGAGCTGTTTTTT. Supplemented by reference TRBV5-6 and TRBJ2-2, the full variable domain reads DAGVTQSPTHLIKTRGQQVTLRCSPKSGHDTVSWYQQALGQGPQFIFQYYEEEERQRGNFPDRFSGHQFPNYSSELNVNALLLGDSALYLCASRWGGTGELFFGEGSRLTVL.

The rearrangement joins TRBV10-1 to TRBJ2-5, with D tentatively TRBD1 (5 bases). This CDR3 comprises 14 residues. Trimming cost V 6 bases and J 1 base, with 12 bases left between them. Germline V gene lookup returns CDR1 WNHNN and CDR2 SYGVQD (reference sequence). The DNA of the CDR3 is TGCGCCAGCAGCCGAGACAGTATCCAAGAGACCCAGTACTTC. This gives the protein CASSRDSIQETQYF.

The chain employs TRBV4-2 and TRBJ1-1, with D possibly matching TRBD1 (5 bases). The germline V gene encodes CDR1 LGHNA and CDR2 YNFKEQ. Between the trimmed V and J ends, which lost 2 bases and 7 bases, there was a span of 8 bases. CDR3 length equals 12 residues. DNA for the CDR3: TGTGCCAGCAGCCAACAGGGAGGTGAAGCTTTCTTT. It translates to CASSQQGGEAFF.

V usage is TRBV6-4 and J usage is TRBJ2-5, with 9 bases aligning to TRBD1. Losses at the gene ends were 5 bases for V and 3 bases for J; bases not matched to a gene: 16. This CDR3 is built from 18 residues. Germline assignment: CDR1 MRHNA and CDR2 SNTAGT. DNA for the CDR3: TGTGCCAGCAGTCCAACCGGGACAGGGTTTGGGCGAGAAGAGACCCAGTACTTC. Translated: CASSPTGTGFGREETQYF.

J is TRBJ2-7 and V is TRBV28; the match to TRBD1 covers 8 bases. The CDR3 runs to 14 residues. Germline CDR1 reads MDHEN; CDR2 reads SYDVKM. The V and J ends lost 7 bases and 3 bases, in that order; junction bases with no gene match: 8. In nucleotides, the CDR3 is TGTGCCAGCAAACGGACAGGGAATCTCTACGAGCAGTACTTC. It encodes CASKRTGNLYEQYF.

This chain uses TRBV27 with TRBJ1-2, with D tentatively TRBD1 (6 bases). The CDR3 has 13 amino acids. CDR1 MNHEY and CDR2 SMNVEV come from the germline V gene (reference sequence). The V end was cut by 6 bases, the J end by 0 bases, with 8 bases between. This chain's CDR3 is CASRRTANYGYTF. In DNA, the CDR3 is TGTGCCAGCAGACGGACAGCTAACTATGGCTACACCTTC.